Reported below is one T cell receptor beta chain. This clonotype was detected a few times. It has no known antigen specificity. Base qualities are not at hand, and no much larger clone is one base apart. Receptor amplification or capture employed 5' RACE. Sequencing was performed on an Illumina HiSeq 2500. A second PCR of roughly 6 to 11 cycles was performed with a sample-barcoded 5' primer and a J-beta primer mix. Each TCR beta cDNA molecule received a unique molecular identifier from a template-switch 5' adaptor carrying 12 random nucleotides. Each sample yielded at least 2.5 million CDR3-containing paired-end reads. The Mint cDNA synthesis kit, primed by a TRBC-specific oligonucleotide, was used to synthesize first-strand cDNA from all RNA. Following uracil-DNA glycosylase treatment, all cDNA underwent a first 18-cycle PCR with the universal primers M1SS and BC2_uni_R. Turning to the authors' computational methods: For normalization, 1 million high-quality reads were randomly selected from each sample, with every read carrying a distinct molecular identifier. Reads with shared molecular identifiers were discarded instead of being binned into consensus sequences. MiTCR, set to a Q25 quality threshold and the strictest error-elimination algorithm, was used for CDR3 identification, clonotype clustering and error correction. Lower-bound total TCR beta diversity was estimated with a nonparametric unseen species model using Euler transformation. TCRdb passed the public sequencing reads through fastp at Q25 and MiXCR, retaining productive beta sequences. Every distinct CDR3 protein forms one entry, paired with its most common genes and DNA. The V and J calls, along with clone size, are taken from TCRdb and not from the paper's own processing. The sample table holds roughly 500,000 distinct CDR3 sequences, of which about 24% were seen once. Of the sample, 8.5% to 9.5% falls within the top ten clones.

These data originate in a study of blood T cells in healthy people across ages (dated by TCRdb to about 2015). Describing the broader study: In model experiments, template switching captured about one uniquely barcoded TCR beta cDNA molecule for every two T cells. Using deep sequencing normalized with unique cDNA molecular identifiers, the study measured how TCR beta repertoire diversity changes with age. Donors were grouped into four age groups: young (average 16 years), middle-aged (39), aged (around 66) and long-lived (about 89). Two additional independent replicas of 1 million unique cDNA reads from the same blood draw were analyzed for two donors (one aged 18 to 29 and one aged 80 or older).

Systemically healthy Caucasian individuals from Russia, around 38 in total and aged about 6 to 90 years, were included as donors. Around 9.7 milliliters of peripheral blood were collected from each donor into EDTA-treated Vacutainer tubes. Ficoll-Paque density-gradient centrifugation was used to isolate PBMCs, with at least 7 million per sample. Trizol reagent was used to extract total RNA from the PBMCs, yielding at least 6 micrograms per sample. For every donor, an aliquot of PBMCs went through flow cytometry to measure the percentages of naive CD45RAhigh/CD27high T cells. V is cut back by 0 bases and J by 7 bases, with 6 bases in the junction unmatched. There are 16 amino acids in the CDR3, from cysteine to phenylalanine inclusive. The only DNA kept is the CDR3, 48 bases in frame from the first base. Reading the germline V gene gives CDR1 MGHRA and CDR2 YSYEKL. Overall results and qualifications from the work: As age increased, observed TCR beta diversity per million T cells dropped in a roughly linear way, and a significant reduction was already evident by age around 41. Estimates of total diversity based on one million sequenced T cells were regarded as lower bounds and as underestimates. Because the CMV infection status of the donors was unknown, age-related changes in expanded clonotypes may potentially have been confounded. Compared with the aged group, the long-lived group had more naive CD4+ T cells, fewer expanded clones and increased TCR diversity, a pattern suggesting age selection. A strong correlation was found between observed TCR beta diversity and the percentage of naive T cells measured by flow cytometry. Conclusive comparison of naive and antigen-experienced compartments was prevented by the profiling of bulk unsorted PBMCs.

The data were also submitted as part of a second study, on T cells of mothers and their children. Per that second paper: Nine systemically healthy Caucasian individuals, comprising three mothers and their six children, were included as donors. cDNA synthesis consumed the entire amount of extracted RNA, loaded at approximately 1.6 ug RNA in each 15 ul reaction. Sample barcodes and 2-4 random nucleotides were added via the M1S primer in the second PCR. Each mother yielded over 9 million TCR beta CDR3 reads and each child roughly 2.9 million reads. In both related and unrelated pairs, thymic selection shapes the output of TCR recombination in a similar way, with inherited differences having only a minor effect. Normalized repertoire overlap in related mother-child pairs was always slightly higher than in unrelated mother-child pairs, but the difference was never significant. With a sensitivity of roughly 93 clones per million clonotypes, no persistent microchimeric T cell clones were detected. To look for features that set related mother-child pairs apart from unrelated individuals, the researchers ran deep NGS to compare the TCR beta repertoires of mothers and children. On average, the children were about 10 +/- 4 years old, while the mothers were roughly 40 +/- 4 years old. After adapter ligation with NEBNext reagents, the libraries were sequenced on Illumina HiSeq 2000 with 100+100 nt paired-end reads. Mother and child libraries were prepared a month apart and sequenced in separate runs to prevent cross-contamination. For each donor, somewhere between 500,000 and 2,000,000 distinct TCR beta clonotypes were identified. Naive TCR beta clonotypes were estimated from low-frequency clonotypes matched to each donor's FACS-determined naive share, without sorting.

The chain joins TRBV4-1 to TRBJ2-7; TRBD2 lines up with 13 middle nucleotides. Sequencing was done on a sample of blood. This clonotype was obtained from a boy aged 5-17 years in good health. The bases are TGCGCCAGCAGCCAAGATCGACTAGCGGGAGGAAGAGAGCAGTACTTC. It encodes CASSQDRLAGGREQYF.